Below, 17 T cell receptor beta chains from the same sample are listed, as sequenced in a study of vaccination effects on CD4 cells after COVID-19. Using viral peptide pools, the ViraFEST assay grew out antigen-specific CD4+ T cells prior to sequencing. The culture ran for 10 days, and then CD4+ T cells were isolated. For these TCRs, the target antigens are not known. Profiled with immunoSEQ multiplex PCR; TCRdb holds only in-frame clones, not every one. The table lists about 79,000 clones, roughly 80% of them singletons. The source material was CD4+ T cells from PBMCs cultured with HCoV-229E spike peptides, sampled before COVID-19 vaccination. These TCRs come from a human donor who received a COVID-19 vaccine.

The rearrangement links TRBV5-1 to TRBJ2-6; D perhaps matches TRBD1 (5 bases). Germline loops: CDR1 SGHRS, CDR2 YFSETQ. The ends were cut back, 2 bases at V and 12 bases at J, with 15 bases in the middle. The CDR3 has 14 amino acids. The CDR3: CASSLGVFPFVLTF. CDR3 bases: TGCGCCAGCAGCTTAGGGGTATTCCCGTTCGTCCTGACTTTC.

The V gene is TRBV7-2, the J gene TRBJ1-6; TRBD1 aligns across 8 bases. The CDR3 spans 16 residues. The V and J ends lost 2 bases and 7 bases, in that order; junction bases with no gene match: 7. CDR1 and CDR2 from the germline V gene are SGHTA and FQGNSA. CDR3 loop: CASSLYRTGNNSPLHF. CDR3 sequence (DNA): TGTGCCAGCAGCTTATATAGGACAGGGAACAATTCACCCCTCCACTTT.

The chain has TRBV4-3 and TRBJ2-4; 7 nucleotides match TRBD2. J lost 6 bases, V lost 0 bases, and 11 bases had no gene match. In germline, CDR1 is LGHNA, CDR2 YSLEER. The CDR3 consists of 17 residues. The CDR3 nucleotides read TGCGCCAGCAGCCAAGAGATTAGCGGGTCTGTGGGAAACATTCAGTACTTC. It encodes CASSQEISGSVGNIQYF.

The CDR3 DNA reads TGCGCCAGCAGCACTACCAGGGGGGCTCAGACCCAGTACTTC. It specifies CASSTTRGAQTQYF. This chain uses TRBV5-1 with TRBJ2-5; D is possibly TRBD1 (7 bases). The germline V and J ends were trimmed by 4 bases and 6 bases, with 16 bases remaining between them. This CDR3 comprises 14 residues. Germline-derived CDR1 and CDR2 are SGHRS and YFSETQ. Combining the CDR3 with reference TRBV5-1 and TRBJ2-5 gives the whole variable domain KAGVTQTPRYLIKTRGQQVTLSCSPISGHRSVSWYQQTPGQGLQFLFEYFSETQRNKGNFPGRFSGRQFSNSRSEMNVSTLELGDSALYLCASSTTRGAQTQYFGPGTRLLVL.

V is TRBV2 and J is TRBJ1-3; weak D call: TRBD1 (5 bases). Germline V lookup: CDR1 SNHLY, CDR2 FYNNEI. V was clipped by 8 bases and J by 9 bases, with 17 bases between them. The CDR3 length is 13 residues. The chain's CDR3 is CASSEGVGPTIYF. CDR3 DNA sequence: TGTGCCAGCTCAGAAGGGGTAGGGCCCACCATATATTTT.

The chain recombines TRBV6-5 with TRBJ2-1; D not certain. The germline gives CDR1 MNHEY, CDR2 SVGAGI. V was clipped by 6 bases and J by 8 bases, with 14 bases between them. The CDR3 totals 13 residues. CDR3 nucleotides: TGTGCCAGCAGAAAACTAAACAGCGATGAGCAGTTCTTC. This codes for CASRKLNSDEQFF.

The rearrangement uses TRBV18 and TRBJ2-1; 9 bases align to TRBD2. The CDR3 covers 15 residues. Trimming at V came to 3 bases and at J to 4 bases, leaving 4 bases not matched to a gene. Germline loops: CDR1 KGHSH, CDR2 LQKENI. CDR3: CASSPLAGGYNEQFF. CDR3 coding DNA: TGTGCCAGCTCACCCTTGGCGGGGGGGTACAATGAGCAGTTCTTC.

The chain uses TRBV18 and TRBJ1-3, with D hard to call. V dropped 6 bases and J dropped 3 bases, with 9 bases sitting between them. CDR3 size: 13 residues. The germline gives CDR1 KGHSH, CDR2 LQKENI. CDR3 nucleotide sequence: TGTGCCAGCTCTCTAGAAGTTGGAAACACCATATATTTT. This codes for CASSLEVGNTIYF.

As DNA, the CDR3 is TGCGCCAGCAGCCAAGACAGGACAGGGGGAGACTATGGCTACACCTTC. It yields the protein CASSQDRTGGDYGYTF. The V call is TRBV4-1, the J call TRBJ1-2, with 10 nucleotides matching TRBD1. There are 16 residues in the CDR3. V lost 0 bases to trimming and J lost 3 bases; unmatched junction nucleotides: 4. Germline V gene sequence: CDR1 MGHRA, CDR2 YSYEKL.

V usage is TRBV6-5 and J usage is TRBJ2-5; D call uncertain. The germline gives CDR1 MNHEY, CDR2 SVGAGI. There are 14 residues in the CDR3. Trimming left V 7 bases short and J 4 bases short, with 16 bases between. CDR3 DNA sequence: TGTGCCAGCATTTCTCGGACCTTAGGAGAGACCCAGTACTTC. This gives the protein CASISRTLGETQYF.

The chain couples TRBV2 to TRBJ2-7; 7 bases agree with TRBD1. Trimming removed 8 bases from V and 0 bases from J; junction bases left unmatched: 4. In germline, CDR1 is SNHLY, CDR2 FYNNEI. The CDR3 totals 13 residues. CDR3 in DNA: TGTGCCAGCGGCGCAGGGGGCTCCTACGAGCAGTACGTC. As protein: CASGAGGSYEQYV.

This clone was counted between two and nine times. This chain links TRBV30 with TRBJ1-2, with TRBD1 matching 8 bases. The ends lost 3 bases at V and 0 bases at J; junction bases unmatched: 3. CDR1 and CDR2 from the germline V gene are GTSNPN and SVGIG (reference sequence). This CDR3 has 14 amino acids. The CDR3 DNA is TGTGCCTGGAGCGAGGACAGGGCTAACTATGGCTACACCTTC. It translates to CAWSEDRANYGYTF.

The V call is TRBV19, the J call TRBJ2-2; D is perhaps TRBD1 or TRBD2 (5 bases each). The V end lost 3 bases, the J end lost 7 bases, and 12 bases lay between the germline ends. The CDR3 sequence is 14 residues long. Germline CDR1 is LNHDA and CDR2 is SQIVND (reference sequence). CDR3 bases: TGTGCCAGTAGTATTCCGGGGCCGGGCGGGGAGCTGTTTTTT. Its translation is CASSIPGPGGELFF.

The chain combines TRBV25-1 with TRBJ1-6; 8 bases agree with TRBD1. Germline-derived CDR1 and CDR2 are MGHDK and SYGVNS. This CDR3 has 14 amino acids. V shed 4 bases, J shed 7 bases, and the junction held 3 bases outside the gene matches. The CDR3 loop reads CASSATGVNSPLHF. In nucleotides, the CDR3 is TGTGCCAGCAGTGCGACAGGGGTGAATTCACCCCTCCACTTT. Full variable domain (outside the CDR3, taken from reference TRBV25-1 and TRBJ1-6): EADIYQTPRYLVIGTGKKITLECSQTMGHDKMYWYQQDPGMELHLIHYSYGVNSTEKGDLSSESTVSRIRTEHFPLTLESARPSHTSQYLCASSATGVNSPLHFGNGTRLTVT.

This chain connects TRBV30 to TRBJ1-4; 9 nucleotides line up with TRBD1. The CDR3 sequence is 13 residues long. The germline gives CDR1 GTSNPN, CDR2 SVGIG (reference sequence). V trimming: 4 bases; J trimming: 7 bases; junction bases outside the gene matches: 4. For the CDR3, the DNA is TGTGCCTGGAATCCGGGACAGGGTGAAAAACTGTTTTTT. This sequence encodes CAWNPGQGEKLFF. Looking up the rest from reference TRBV30 and TRBJ1-4 gives the full variable domain: SQTIHQWPATLVQPVGSPLSLECTVEGTSNPNLYWYRQAAGRGLQLLFYSVGIGQISSEVPQNLSASRPQDRQFILSSKKLLLSDSGFYLCAWNPGQGEKLFFGSGTQLSVL.

The count of this clone is one. The rearrangement joins TRBV10-2 to TRBJ1-2; possible D gene TRBD1, 6 bases. Per the germline V gene, CDR1 is WSHSY and CDR2 is SAAADI. This CDR3 spans 18 amino acids. Trimming took 3 bases from V and 4 from J, leaving 24 bases between them. CDR3: CASSDRFRGQGDSYGYTF. The CDR3, as DNA: TGCGCCAGCAGTGATCGTTTTAGGGGACAAGGAGACTCCTATGGCTACACCTTC.

This clone was counted only a few times. The CDR3 loop reads CASSYVRRGLGNSPLHF. In nucleotides, the CDR3 is TGTGCCAGCAGCTACGTCCGGCGAGGGCTTGGGAATTCACCCCTCCACTTT. The chain couples TRBV7-8 to TRBJ1-6; D is ambiguous. The V gene's germline CDR1 is SGHVS and CDR2 FQNEAQ. V lost 4 bases to trimming and J lost 7 bases, with 20 bases between them. This CDR3 spans 17 amino acids.